This is a list of T cell receptor beta chains from one sample in a study of cytomegalovirus exposure and HLA in healthy donors. Using immunoSEQ multiplex PCR, the repertoire was profiled, and TCRdb retains in-frame clones only, with some absent. In the table there are over 100,000 clones, roughly 89% of which are singletons. Sequencing input: PBMCs. The receptors originated from a woman in her twenties or thirties in good health and CMV-seronegative. CDR3s include the opening cysteine and the closing phenylalanine or tryptophan. Each record gives: J gene, D gene, V gene, clone size, CDR3 protein, CDR3 DNA. The D gene is left open where the match is weak. Size is stated for part of the rows, as once, few or many counts, or as a class when the clone is expanded.

J gene: TRBJ1-3
D gene: TRBD1
V gene: TRBV7-8
clone size: NA
CDR3 protein: CASSSRGRQGKSSGNTIYF
CDR3 DNA: TGTGCCAGCAGCTCAAGAGGAAGACAGGGGAAGAGCTCTGGAAACACCATATATTTT

J gene: TRBJ2-5
D gene: NA
V gene: TRBV11-2
clone size: NA
CDR3 protein: CASSPRMRSRETQYF
CDR3 DNA: TGTGCCAGCAGCCCCCGAATGAGATCGCGGGAGACCCAGTACTTC

J gene: TRBJ2-7
D gene: TRBD1
V gene: TRBV6-1
clone size: NA
CDR3 protein: CASTRGGLNEQYF
CDR3 DNA: TGTGCCAGCACGCGAGGGGGCTTGAACGAGCAGTACTTC

J gene: TRBJ1-1
D gene: NA
V gene: TRBV28
clone size: NA
CDR3 protein: CASSSRPGGYTEAFF
CDR3 DNA: TGTGCCAGCAGCTCAAGGCCCGGGGGGTACACTGAAGCTTTCTTT

J gene: TRBJ1-6
D gene: NA
V gene: TRBV18
clone size: NA
CDR3 protein: CASSSGVSPLHF
CDR3 DNA: TGTGCCAGCTCATCGGGGGTCTCACCCCTCCACTTT

J gene: TRBJ2-5
D gene: NA
V gene: TRBV9
clone size: NA
CDR3 protein: CASSPRVPGETQYF
CDR3 DNA: TGTGCCAGCAGCCCCCGGGTCCCTGGGGAGACCCAGTACTTC

J gene: TRBJ2-5
D gene: TRBD1
V gene: TRBV4-3
clone size: NA
CDR3 protein: CASSQGRTGETQYF
CDR3 DNA: TGCGCCAGCAGCCAAGGACGGACAGGGGAGACCCAGTACTTC

J gene: TRBJ2-7
D gene: NA
V gene: TRBV11-1
clone size: NA
CDR3 protein: CASSLVGSTYEQYF
CDR3 DNA: TGTGCCAGCAGCTTAGTGGGGAGCACCTACGAGCAGTACTTC

J gene: TRBJ1-5
D gene: TRBD1
V gene: TRBV27
clone size: NA
CDR3 protein: CASSPRTGEPPQHF
CDR3 DNA: TGTGCCAGCAGTCCGAGGACAGGGGAGCCGCCCCAGCATTTT

J gene: TRBJ2-5
D gene: TRBD1
V gene: TRBV5-1
clone size: once
CDR3 protein: CASSFPTGGQETQYF
CDR3 DNA: TGCGCCAGCAGTTTCCCGACAGGGGGCCAAGAGACCCAGTACTTC

J gene: TRBJ1-2
D gene: NA
V gene: TRBV27
clone size: NA
CDR3 protein: CASSPQTENYGYTF
CDR3 DNA: TGTGCCAGCAGTCCCCAGACAGAGAACTATGGCTACACCTTC

J gene: TRBJ1-4
D gene: TRBD1
V gene: TRBV5-1
clone size: few
CDR3 protein: CASSSQGGGTNEKLFF
CDR3 DNA: TGCGCCAGCAGCAGCCAAGGGGGCGGCACTAATGAAAAACTGTTTTTT

J gene: TRBJ2-2
D gene: TRBD2
V gene: TRBV19
clone size: NA
CDR3 protein: CASRLAGANTGELFF
CDR3 DNA: TGTGCCAGTAGGCTAGCGGGGGCGAACACCGGGGAGCTGTTTTTT

J gene: TRBJ2-6
D gene: NA
V gene: TRBV19
clone size: NA
CDR3 protein: CASSISGTGANVLTF
CDR3 DNA: TGTGCCAGTAGTATCTCAGGGACTGGGGCCAACGTCCTGACTTTC

J gene: TRBJ2-7
D gene: NA
V gene: TRBV4-1
clone size: NA
CDR3 protein: CASGPPGFYEQYF
CDR3 DNA: TGCGCCAGCGGCCCTCCAGGGTTTTACGAGCAGTACTTC

J gene: TRBJ1-2
D gene: NA
V gene: TRBV5-6
clone size: NA
CDR3 protein: CASSLQGRYTF
CDR3 DNA: TGTGCCAGCAGCTTGCAGGGGCGCTACACCTTC

J gene: TRBJ1-2
D gene: TRBD1
V gene: TRBV5-3
clone size: NA
CDR3 protein: CARSPGQGNCGYTF
CDR3 DNA: TGTGCCAGAAGCCCAGGACAGGGAAACTGTGGCTACACCTTC

J gene: TRBJ2-3
D gene: NA
V gene: TRBV5-1
clone size: NA
CDR3 protein: CASTPKQPDTDTQYF
CDR3 DNA: TGCGCCAGCACCCCTAAACAGCCAGACACAGATACGCAGTATTTT

J gene: TRBJ2-4
D gene: NA
V gene: TRBV28
clone size: NA
CDR3 protein: CASSDTVLIAKNIQYF
CDR3 DNA: TGTGCCAGCAGCGATACAGTACTCATAGCCAAAAACATTCAGTACTTC

J gene: TRBJ1-3
D gene: TRBD1
V gene: TRBV2
clone size: NA
CDR3 protein: CASKAEPGGTGNTIYF
CDR3 DNA: TGTGCCAGCAAGGCCGAACCAGGGGGGACTGGAAACACCATATATTTT

J gene: TRBJ2-7
D gene: NA
V gene: TRBV18
clone size: NA
CDR3 protein: CASSPRQGVTYEQYF
CDR3 DNA: TGTGCCAGCTCACCACGGCAGGGCGTCACCTACGAGCAGTACTTC

J gene: TRBJ2-7
D gene: NA
V gene: TRBV5-6
clone size: NA
CDR3 protein: CASSFRDATYEQYF
CDR3 DNA: TGTGCCAGCAGCTTCCGGGATGCGACCTACGAGCAGTACTTC

J gene: TRBJ2-7
D gene: TRBD2
V gene: TRBV28
clone size: NA
CDR3 protein: CASSLGGGRGQYEQYF
CDR3 DNA: TGTGCCAGCAGTTTGGGTGGCGGGAGGGGGCAATACGAGCAGTACTTC

J gene: TRBJ2-7
D gene: NA
V gene: TRBV4-3
clone size: NA
CDR3 protein: CASSHGTAYEQYF
CDR3 DNA: TGCGCCAGCAGCCACGGGACTGCCTACGAGCAGTACTTC

J gene: TRBJ2-3
D gene: TRBD2
V gene: TRBV6-1
clone size: NA
CDR3 protein: CASSEEWTGGTTDTQYF
CDR3 DNA: TGTGCCAGCAGTGAAGAGTGGACGGGGGGAACCACAGATACGCAGTATTTT

J gene: TRBJ2-2
D gene: NA
V gene: TRBV5-1
clone size: NA
CDR3 protein: CASSRGSGTGELFF
CDR3 DNA: TGCGCCAGCAGCCGGGGGTCGGGCACCGGGGAGCTGTTTTTT

J gene: TRBJ2-2
D gene: NA
V gene: TRBV2
clone size: once
CDR3 protein: CAANVGQHRTTNTGELFF
CDR3 DNA: TGTGCCGCCAACGTGGGGCAGCATAGAACGACGAACACCGGGGAGCTGTTTTTT

J gene: TRBJ1-1
D gene: NA
V gene: TRBV28
clone size: NA
CDR3 protein: CASSLSNRRGATEAFF
CDR3 DNA: TGTGCCAGCAGTTTATCCAACCGGAGGGGAGCCACTGAAGCTTTCTTT

J gene: TRBJ2-7
D gene: TRBD2
V gene: TRBV7-9
clone size: NA
CDR3 protein: CASSGFRTSGGAWQYF
CDR3 DNA: TGTGCCAGCAGCGGATTTCGGACTAGCGGGGGTGCCTGGCAGTACTTC

J gene: TRBJ1-6
D gene: NA
V gene: TRBV7-8
clone size: NA
CDR3 protein: CASIDLAQRKPYNSPLHF
CDR3 DNA: TGTGCCAGCATCGACTTAGCCCAACGGAAACCTTATAATTCACCCCTCCACTTT

J gene: TRBJ2-7
D gene: NA
V gene: TRBV27
clone size: NA
CDR3 protein: CASSERAGYEQYF
CDR3 DNA: TGTGCCAGCAGTGAGAGGGCGGGGTACGAGCAGTACTTC

J gene: TRBJ1-2
D gene: NA
V gene: TRBV19
clone size: NA
CDR3 protein: CASLPADRDYGYTF
CDR3 DNA: TGTGCCAGTCTGCCGGCCGACAGAGACTATGGCTACACCTTC

J gene: TRBJ1-2
D gene: NA
V gene: TRBV6-5
clone size: NA
CDR3 protein: CASSYGAGPNYGYTF
CDR3 DNA: TGTGCCAGCAGTTATGGGGCAGGACCCAACTATGGCTACACCTTC

J gene: TRBJ1-5
D gene: NA
V gene: TRBV27
clone size: NA
CDR3 protein: CASSLMPLSRPQHF
CDR3 DNA: TGTGCCAGCAGTTTAATGCCACTTTCGCGGCCCCAGCATTTT

J gene: TRBJ2-2
D gene: NA
V gene: TRBV7-2
clone size: NA
CDR3 protein: CASSSRQAPNTGELFF
CDR3 DNA: TGTGCCAGCAGCTCACGCCAGGCTCCGAACACCGGGGAGCTGTTTTTT

J gene: TRBJ2-7
D gene: TRBD1
V gene: TRBV27
clone size: NA
CDR3 protein: CASSFGQGGYEQYF
CDR3 DNA: TGTGCCAGCAGTTTTGGACAGGGCGGGTACGAGCAGTACTTC

J gene: TRBJ1-5
D gene: NA
V gene: TRBV28
clone size: NA
CDR3 protein: CASSLGGGNSNQPQHF
CDR3 DNA: TGTGCCAGCAGTTTAGGGGGGGGGAATAGCAATCAGCCCCAGCATTTT

J gene: TRBJ1-5
D gene: TRBD1
V gene: TRBV18
clone size: once
CDR3 protein: CASSRGQATDQPQHF
CDR3 DNA: TGTGCCAGCTCACGCGGACAGGCCACTGATCAGCCCCAGCATTTT

J gene: TRBJ2-3
D gene: NA
V gene: TRBV19
clone size: once
CDR3 protein: CASSPGLALRTDTQYF
CDR3 DNA: TGTGCCAGTAGTCCCGGACTGGCACTACGCACAGATACGCAGTATTTT

J gene: TRBJ1-2
D gene: TRBD1
V gene: TRBV28
clone size: NA
CDR3 protein: CASSYSRDRYNYGYTF
CDR3 DNA: TGTGCCAGCAGTTATTCCCGGGACAGGTATAACTATGGCTACACCTTC

J gene: TRBJ2-4
D gene: TRBD2
V gene: TRBV30
clone size: NA
CDR3 protein: CAWGAGGFRAKNIQYF
CDR3 DNA: TGTGCCTGGGGGGCGGGAGGGTTTCGAGCCAAAAACATTCAGTACTTC

J gene: TRBJ2-3
D gene: NA
V gene: TRBV19
clone size: NA
CDR3 protein: CASSSGDRTDTQYF
CDR3 DNA: TGTGCCAGTAGTTCGGGGGACCGCACAGATACGCAGTATTTT

J gene: TRBJ1-5
D gene: TRBD1
V gene: TRBV4-1
clone size: NA
CDR3 protein: CASSHSLQGARGQPQHF
CDR3 DNA: TGCGCCAGCAGCCATTCCCTACAGGGGGCGCGAGGTCAGCCCCAGCATTTT

J gene: TRBJ1-2
D gene: TRBD1
V gene: TRBV27
clone size: NA
CDR3 protein: CASSLKPGQGNYGYTF
CDR3 DNA: TGTGCCAGCAGTTTAAAGCCAGGACAGGGTAACTATGGCTACACCTTC

J gene: TRBJ2-2
D gene: TRBD1
V gene: TRBV6-5
clone size: NA
CDR3 protein: CASSLRGRVTGELFF
CDR3 DNA: TGTGCCAGCAGTTTAAGGGGGCGGGTCACCGGGGAGCTGTTTTTT

J gene: TRBJ1-2
D gene: TRBD1
V gene: TRBV7-9
clone size: once
CDR3 protein: CSSSYGQDGYTF
CDR3 DNA: TGTTCCAGCAGCTATGGACAGGATGGCTACACCTTC

J gene: TRBJ2-2
D gene: NA
V gene: TRBV28
clone size: NA
CDR3 protein: CASSFVAGELFF
CDR3 DNA: TGTGCCAGCAGTTTCGTTGCCGGGGAGCTGTTTTTT

J gene: TRBJ2-1
D gene: TRBD2
V gene: TRBV11-2
clone size: NA
CDR3 protein: CASSLGLLAGGRHEQFF
CDR3 DNA: TGTGCCAGCAGCTTAGGATTACTAGCGGGAGGTAGGCATGAGCAGTTCTTC

J gene: TRBJ2-5
D gene: TRBD2
V gene: TRBV30
clone size: NA
CDR3 protein: CAWNGGGAGETQYF
CDR3 DNA: TGTGCCTGGAATGGCGGGGGGGCCGGAGAGACCCAGTACTTC

J gene: TRBJ1-3
D gene: NA
V gene: TRBV4-1
clone size: NA
CDR3 protein: CASSPDRGSGNTIYF
CDR3 DNA: TGCGCCAGCAGCCCCGACCGGGGCTCTGGAAACACCATATATTTT

J gene: TRBJ1-2
D gene: NA
V gene: TRBV5-4
clone size: NA
CDR3 protein: CASSLGGRSGYTF
CDR3 DNA: TGTGCCAGCAGCTTGGGGGGCCGGAGTGGCTACACCTTC

J gene: TRBJ2-7
D gene: TRBD1
V gene: TRBV7-2
clone size: once
CDR3 protein: CASSSSGQGTYEQYF
CDR3 DNA: TGTGCCAGCAGCTCGTCCGGACAGGGTACCTACGAGCAGTACTTC

J gene: TRBJ2-1
D gene: TRBD1
V gene: TRBV28
clone size: once
CDR3 protein: CASSSSYRDRGLGEQFF
CDR3 DNA: TGTGCCAGCAGTTCCTCCTACCGGGACAGGGGGCTGGGTGAGCAGTTCTTC

J gene: TRBJ2-1
D gene: TRBD1
V gene: TRBV2
clone size: NA
CDR3 protein: CASRRLGTGDKDEQFF
CDR3 DNA: TGTGCCAGCAGAAGGCTCGGGACAGGGGATAAAGATGAGCAGTTCTTC

J gene: TRBJ1-2
D gene: NA
V gene: TRBV29-1
clone size: NA
CDR3 protein: CSVDAGGGGYTF
CDR3 DNA: TGCAGCGTTGATGCGGGAGGGGGTGGCTACACCTTC

J gene: TRBJ1-1
D gene: NA
V gene: TRBV5-6
clone size: NA
CDR3 protein: CASSRLDSLNTEAFF
CDR3 DNA: TGTGCCAGCAGCCGCCTGGACAGTCTGAACACTGAGGCTTTCTTT

J gene: TRBJ1-1
D gene: NA
V gene: TRBV7-9
clone size: NA
CDR3 protein: CASSQYTGQFTEAFF
CDR3 DNA: TGTGCCAGCAGCCAATATACCGGACAGTTCACTGAAGCTTTCTTT